The clone carrying this T cell receptor (beta chain) was seen ten or more times. Antigen specificity is unknown. Using RNA transcripts, the TCR beta CDR3 regions were amplified. The first-round RT-PCR employed HTBI primers together with the Qiagen OneStep RT-PCR kit. A multiplex PCR was then performed as the second round. TCRdb processed the multiplex PCR reads anew with MiXCR; each CDR3 protein has one entry. The sample records around 400,000 distinct CDR3 sequences, around 21% being singletons. This sample is drawn from a study of Graves' ophthalmopathy and Graves' hyperthyroidism. In the study overall: Researchers obtained peripheral blood at initial diagnosis, before any treatment had begun.

Aged 18 to 65, the patients with hyperthyroidism had under 2 months' duration and were newly diagnosed. Whole-study results and caveats: Using a 13-signature model, the authors split ophthalmopathy from stable hyperthyroidism, with approximately 88% sensitivity and roughly 80% specificity. Most thyroid-expanded clonotypes exceeding 0.001 frequency were also found in blood.

CDR3 length: 15 residues. V lost 0 bases to trimming and J lost 1 base; unmatched junction nucleotides: 2. CDR1 is SGHRS, CDR2 YFSETQ, per germline. The gene calls are TRBV5-1 and TRBJ2-7, with TRBD2 matching over 9 bases. This clonotype was obtained from a woman younger than 30 with stable Graves' hyperthyroidism. Sequences were obtained from peripheral blood. The DNA for the CDR3 is TGCGCCAGCAGCTTGGACGCGGGAGGGTCCTACGAGCAGTACTTC. Translation gives CASSLDAGGSYEQYF.